Included here is one T cell receptor beta chain sequence, with context. For each CDR3 protein, TCRdb gives one entry from its re-call of the 5' RACE reads, without DNA. The sample's table shows more than 120,000 distinct CDR3 sequences. CDR1 is SGHTA, CDR2 FQGNSA, per germline. The CDR3 is made up of 13 amino acids. This sample is part of a study of T cells expressing NK-cell markers. Study-level information: Of eight sequenced donors, seven were HCMV-seropositive and one HCMV-seronegative.

The V call is TRBV7-2, the J call TRBJ2-2; TCRdb reports TRBD1, a call that lacks DNA to check it against. Material: blood T cells: a sorted CD56 or NKG2C T cell subset, CD4+ or CD8+ T cells, or bulk PBMC T cells (not recorded which). The sequence derives from a man between 18 and 35 years old in good health. The CDR3 sequence: CASSGSSLRELFF. The complete variable domain, with remaining parts taken from reference TRBV7-2 and TRBJ2-2, reads GAGVSQSPSNKVTEKGKDVELRCDPISGHTALYWYRQSLGQGLEFLIYFQGNSAPDKSGLPSDRFSAERTGGSVSTLTIQRTQQEDSAVYLCASSGSSLRELFFGEGSRLTVL.